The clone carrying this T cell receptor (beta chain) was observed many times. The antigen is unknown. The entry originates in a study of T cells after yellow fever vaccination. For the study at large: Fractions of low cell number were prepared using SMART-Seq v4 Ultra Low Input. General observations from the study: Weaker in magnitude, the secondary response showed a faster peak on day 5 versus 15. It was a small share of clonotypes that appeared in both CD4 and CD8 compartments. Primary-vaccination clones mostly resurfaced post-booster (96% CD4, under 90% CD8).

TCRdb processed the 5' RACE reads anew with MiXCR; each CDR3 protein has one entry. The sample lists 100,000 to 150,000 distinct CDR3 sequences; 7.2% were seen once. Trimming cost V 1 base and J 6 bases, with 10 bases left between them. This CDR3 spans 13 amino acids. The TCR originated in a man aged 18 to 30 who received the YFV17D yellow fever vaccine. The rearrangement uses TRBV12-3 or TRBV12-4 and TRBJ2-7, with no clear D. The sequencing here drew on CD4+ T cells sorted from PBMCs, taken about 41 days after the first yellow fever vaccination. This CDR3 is CASSLGVASEQYF. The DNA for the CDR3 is TGTGCCAGCAGTTTAGGGGTAGCCTCCGAGCAGTACTTC.